A selection of T cell receptor beta chains follows, all from one sample in a study of neurological immune-mediated disorders. One entry per CDR3 protein results from TCRdb running MiXCR on the 5' RACE reads. The sample has under 60,000 distinct CDR3 sequences, around 17% seen once. The sequencing sample was made of PBMCs. The receptors were sampled from a man in his sixties in good health. Both conserved end residues are part of each CDR3. A D gene is named only where the DNA matches it firmly. Clone size is shown for a subset of rows, as once, few, many or a class of expanded clone.

TRBV20-1 | TRBD2 | many | CSARDGAGDYEQYF
TRBV7-2 | . | many | CASSPEPGLRREQYF
TRBV25-1 | . | . | CASSEPRQELFEKLFF
TRBV20-1 | TRBD2 | medium-sized | CSARGGSTETQYF
TRBV28 | . | many | CASSPELVQAFF
TRBV7-3 | TRBD1 | many | CASSAQGAQETQYF
TRBV20-1 | . | many | CSAPPTWVSSYNEQFF
TRBV7-8 | TRBD2 | many | CASSLIRLAGVYEQYF
TRBV11-1 | . | many | CASSSPTLPETQYF
TRBV7-6 | TRBD1 | many | CASSQIGLGTGADTQYF
TRBV29-1 | . | many | CSVGSRRQQETQYF
TRBV18 | . | . | CARSSTGSGEQYF
TRBV7-2 | TRBD2 | . | CASSLGASGNIHTQYF
TRBV5-1 | . | . | CASSSTPATNEKLFF
TRBV28 | . | many | CASSLSNRKAFF
TRBV5-1 | . | many | CASSPRGDSYEQYF
TRBV29-1 | TRBD1 | many | CSVLWDSPGANVLTF
TRBV20-1 | TRBD2 | many | CSARGLADYEQYF
TRBV7-2 | TRBD2 | medium-sized | CASSSLAGAWEQYF
TRBV5-1 | TRBD2 | many | CASSTGLAGPNEQFF
TRBV7-3 | TRBD1 | many | CASSVQGARNTDTQYF
TRBV5-1 | . | many | CASSWDTRSDTEAFF
TRBV19 | . | . | CASSIYTEAFF
TRBV6-5 | TRBD2 | once | CASSPGGRAYNEQFF
TRBV28 | TRBD1 | many | CASSEGQGGHLEQYF
TRBV20-1 | . | many | CSAHRGGGELFF
TRBV9 | TRBD1 | many | CASSPRDRGAYEQYF
TRBV20-1 | TRBD1 | many | CSAKKQGGNQPQHF
TRBV7-6 | . | many | CASSLLTGSIDNEQFF
TRBV28 | . | . | CASSTPPQTGDQPQHF
TRBV7-9 | TRBD2 | many | CASSLRLLSQRGDFTLTGELFF
TRBV7-9 | TRBD1 | many | CASSFTGGGAEQYF
TRBV5-1 | . | many | CASSVAPDRENYGYTF
TRBV20-1 | TRBD2 | many | CSASFGTSGHEQYF
TRBV20-1 | . | few | CSAGRPLGGEQYF
TRBV2 | . | . | CASSEDSELNTGELFF
TRBV7-2 | . | . | CANSSLVGAGTDTQYF
TRBV29-1 | . | many | CSVDLGKSTDTQYF
TRBV29-1 | TRBD1 | . | CSVVVQGGGTDTQYF
TRBV9 | . | many | CASSSGTRYGYTF
TRBV5-1 | . | many | CASSRGTDGEPQHF
TRBV29-1 | TRBD2 | . | CSVPGVFWTSGTDTQYF
TRBV20-1 | TRBD2 | many | CSAGSGDLTDTQYF